A selection of T cell receptor beta chains follows, all from one sample in a study of blood T cell repertoires in COVID-19. Profiled with immunoSEQ multiplex PCR; TCRdb holds only in-frame clones, not every one. The repertoire has about 180,000 clones, around nine tenths of them found once; the top ten carry approximately 0.48%. The sequenced sample consisted of peripheral blood. The receptors here all came from a man aged 45-60 years with acute or convalescent COVID-19. Each CDR3 is given with its conserved first and last residue. Fields, in order: J gene, V gene, CDR3 protein.

J gene: TRBJ1-2
V gene: TRBV5-1
CDR3 protein: CASRDRQGTGRSLNYGYTF

J gene: TRBJ2-7
V gene: TRBV6-5
CDR3 protein: CASADGGQRYEQYF

J gene: TRBJ2-3
V gene: TRBV10-3
CDR3 protein: CAISGRTTSSTDTQYF

J gene: TRBJ1-2
V gene: TRBV10-3
CDR3 protein: CAIRVDSPGGYTF

J gene: TRBJ1-5
V gene: TRBV30
CDR3 protein: CAWSLARVTQPQHF

J gene: TRBJ1-1
V gene: TRBV5-8
CDR3 protein: CASSLRDRDGAFF

J gene: TRBJ1-1
V gene: TRBV29-1
CDR3 protein: CSAGQLNTEAFF

J gene: TRBJ1-2
V gene: TRBV4-3
CDR3 protein: CASSQVSGDSAYGYTF

J gene: TRBJ1-2
V gene: TRBV2
CDR3 protein: CASSESRTGELAYGYTF

J gene: TRBJ2-2
V gene: TRBV7-3
CDR3 protein: CASSPPGTGNNGELFF

J gene: TRBJ1-4
V gene: TRBV28
CDR3 protein: CASSLPGLPRGKLFF

J gene: TRBJ2-5
V gene: TRBV19
CDR3 protein: CASSIGRAKETQYF

J gene: TRBJ2-5
V gene: TRBV30
CDR3 protein: CAWSSYAGTTQETQYF

J gene: TRBJ2-7
V gene: TRBV6-6
CDR3 protein: CASSYLDPSGYEQYF

J gene: TRBJ2-6
V gene: TRBV10-2
CDR3 protein: CASSPDRTGANVLTF

J gene: TRBJ2-7
V gene: TRBV28
CDR3 protein: CASSLFVGYEQYF

J gene: TRBJ2-1
V gene: TRBV6-2/TRBV6-3
CDR3 protein: CASSYGTPAYNEQFF

J gene: TRBJ1-5
V gene: TRBV5-1
CDR3 protein: CASSPQGGFNQPQHF

J gene: TRBJ2-4
V gene: TRBV4-3
CDR3 protein: CASSQDRVAKNIQYF

J gene: TRBJ1-1
V gene: TRBV10-3
CDR3 protein: CAISESTGHTEAFF

J gene: TRBJ2-7
V gene: TRBV19
CDR3 protein: CASSSGATYEQYF

J gene: TRBJ2-1
V gene: TRBV15
CDR3 protein: CATSRGYGRTDNEQFF

J gene: TRBJ1-5
V gene: TRBV3-1/TRBV3-2
CDR3 protein: CASSETENQPQHF

J gene: TRBJ1-4
V gene: TRBV12-3/TRBV12-4
CDR3 protein: CASSIIGAEKLFF

J gene: TRBJ2-7
V gene: TRBV4-2
CDR3 protein: CASSQSPIASGISYEQYF

J gene: TRBJ1-6
V gene: TRBV10-3
CDR3 protein: CAIGQGVLDSPLHF

J gene: TRBJ1-3
V gene: TRBV6-5
CDR3 protein: CASSPSSGNTIYF

J gene: TRBJ2-2
V gene: TRBV10-3
CDR3 protein: CAISGTDKTTGELFF

J gene: TRBJ2-1
V gene: TRBV14
CDR3 protein: CASSQVVRTSKYNEQFF

J gene: TRBJ2-7
V gene: TRBV7-9
CDR3 protein: CASSFGGQLYEQYF

J gene: TRBJ1-1
V gene: TRBV25-1
CDR3 protein: CASSEFAIHTEAFF

J gene: TRBJ1-5
V gene: TRBV15
CDR3 protein: CATSMVGQPQHF

J gene: TRBJ2-2
V gene: TRBV30
CDR3 protein: CAWLGQGKPNTGELFF

J gene: TRBJ1-2
V gene: TRBV19
CDR3 protein: CAAGERVEDYGYTF